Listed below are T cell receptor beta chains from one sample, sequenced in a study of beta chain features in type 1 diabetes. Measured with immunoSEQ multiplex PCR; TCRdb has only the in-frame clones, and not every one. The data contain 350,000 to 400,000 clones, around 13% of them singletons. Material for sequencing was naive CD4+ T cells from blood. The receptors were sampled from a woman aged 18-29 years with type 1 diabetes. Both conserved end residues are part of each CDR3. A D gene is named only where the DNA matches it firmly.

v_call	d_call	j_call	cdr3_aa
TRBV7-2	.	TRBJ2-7	CASSPGSVSYEQYF
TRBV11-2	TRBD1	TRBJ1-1	CASSSRNPSRGPLNTEAFF
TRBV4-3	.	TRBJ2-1	CASSQLAYNEQFF
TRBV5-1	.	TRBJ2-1	CASSLATGRQNYNEQFF
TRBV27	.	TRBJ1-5	CASSLGGLYQPQHF
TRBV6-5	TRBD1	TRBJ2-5	CASSQDRLGETQYF
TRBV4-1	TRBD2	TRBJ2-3	CASSQGGAGAPLYTDTQYF
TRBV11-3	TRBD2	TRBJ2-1	CASSLVRTSGYNEQFF
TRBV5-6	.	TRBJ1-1	CASSSAGRKNTEAFF
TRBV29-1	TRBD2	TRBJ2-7	CSGRREGRHEQYF
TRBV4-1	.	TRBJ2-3	CASSHPLADPTDTQYF
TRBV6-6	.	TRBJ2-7	CASSYSIRYEQYF
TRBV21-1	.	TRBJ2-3	CAPLRGDPDTQYF
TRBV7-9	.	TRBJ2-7	CASSSYKRASSYEQYF
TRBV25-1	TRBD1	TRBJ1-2	CASRGDRGHYGYTF
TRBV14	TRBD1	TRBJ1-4	CASSQRTGGEKLFF